The 14 T cell receptor beta chains in this list originate from one sample, sequenced in a study of shared clonotypes between healthy human individuals. Using immunoSEQ multiplex PCR, the repertoire was profiled, and TCRdb retains in-frame clones only, with some absent. This repertoire shows more than 400,000 clones, over 70% found once; its top ten account for roughly an eighth. What was sequenced was PBMCs. All receptors come from a woman aged 40 to 50 in good health. Some clones in this sample may be carry-over from other donors' samples.

The chain joins TRBV4-3 to TRBJ2-1; TRBD2 aligns across 9 bases. V shed 1 base and J 2 bases; nucleotides not matched to a gene: 12. This CDR3 has 19 amino acids. Germline V CDR1 and CDR2: LGHNA, YSLEER. In DNA form, the CDR3 reads TGCGCCAGCAGCCAAGGGTTTGGCGGGAGGGCCTTCCCCTACAATGAGCAGTTCTTC. It specifies CASSQGFGGRAFPYNEQFF.

A single count supports this clone. The CDR3 nucleotides read TGCGCCAGCAGCTTGGTCTCCGGGAGAGAGACCCAGTACTTC. Its translation is CASSLVSGRETQYF. The genes are TRBV5-1 and TRBJ2-5; D perhaps matches TRBD2 (6 bases). The CDR3 runs 14 residues. CDR1 and CDR2 (germline): SGHRS, YFSETQ. Between the trimmed V and J ends, which lost 0 bases and 4 bases, there was a span of 10 bases.

The CDR3 region is CASRDLRGAKNTEAFF. The CDR3 region has the DNA TGTGCCAGCAGGGATCTACGGGGGGCGAAGAACACTGAAGCTTTCTTT. The V call is TRBV27, the J call TRBJ1-1, with D tentatively TRBD1 (6 bases). The CDR3 length is 16 residues. V was shortened by 6 bases and J by 1 base, with 18 bases between the two germline ends. Germline CDR1 and CDR2: MNHEY and SMNVEV (reference sequence).

This rearrangement joins TRBV5-1 to TRBJ2-5, with 7 bases aligning to TRBD1. Trimming at V came to 5 bases and at J to 1 base, leaving 5 bases not matched to a gene. In germline, CDR1 is SGHRS, CDR2 YFSETQ. This CDR3 is 14 amino acids long. CDR3 nucleotides: TGCGCCAGCAGGACCGGGGACAGCCAAGAGACCCAGTACTTC. It codes for CASRTGDSQETQYF.

This chain connects TRBV25-1 to TRBJ1-1; the D is unclear. CDR1 and CDR2 (germline): MGHDK, SYGVNS. This CDR3 contains 13 residues. V lost 0 bases to trimming and J lost 4 bases, with 6 bases between them. CDR3 coding DNA: TGTGCCAGCAGTGAATACCGAGGCACTGAAGCTTTCTTT. This translates into CASSEYRGTEAFF.

The chain has TRBV18 and TRBJ1-5; D may be TRBD1 (5 bases). The CDR3 totals 15 residues. The germline CDR1 and CDR2 sequences are KGHSH and LQKENI. Trimming pared 6 bases from V and 1 base from J, leaving 13 bases between. As DNA, the CDR3 is TGTGCCAGCTCCCCCGCCGGGGGGAGCAATCAGCCCCAGCATTTT. It translates to CASSPAGGSNQPQHF.

This chain's CDR3 is CASSVGSGYGYNEQFF. In DNA, the CDR3 is TGTGCCAGCAGCGTAGGGTCAGGGTATGGGTACAATGAGCAGTTCTTC. This rearrangement joins TRBV9 to TRBJ2-1; D perhaps matches TRBD1 (5 bases). Germline V gives CDR1 SGDLS, CDR2 YYNGEE. V dropped 0 bases and J dropped 4 bases, with 14 bases sitting between them. The CDR3 totals 16 residues. Complete variable domain (other parts from reference TRBV9 and TRBJ2-1): DSGVTQTPKHLITATGQRVTLRCSPRSGDLSVYWYQQSLDQGLQFLIQYYNGEERAKGNILERFSAQQFPDLHSELNLSSLELGDSALYFCASSVGSGYGYNEQFFGPGTRLTVL.

This chain joins TRBV6-4 and TRBJ2-7; D tentatively reads TRBD1 or TRBD2 (5 bases each). Looked up from germline, CDR1 is MRHNA and CDR2 is SNTAGT. Deletions cut 4 bases from V and 2 bases from J, with 15 bases between. The length of the CDR3 is 15 residues. The CDR3 sequence: CASSVARDGPYEQYF. CDR3 DNA sequence: TGTGCCAGCAGTGTGGCACGGGACGGACCCTACGAGCAGTACTTC.

This clone was seen a single time. The gene calls are TRBV7-9 and TRBJ2-3, with 8 bases identical to TRBD2. The CDR3 is 15 residues long. CDR1 SEHNR and CDR2 FQNEAQ come from the germline V gene (reference sequence). Trimming removed 3 bases from V and 3 bases from J; junction bases left unmatched: 5. CDR3 protein: CASSFPQRETDTQYF. CDR3 nucleotides: TGTGCCAGCAGCTTCCCTCAGCGGGAGACAGATACGCAGTATTTT.

The chain recombines TRBV28 with TRBJ2-3; 11 nucleotides match TRBD2. V dropped 6 bases and J dropped 5; count of bases not matched to a gene: 7. CDR1 and CDR2 from the germline V gene are MDHEN and SYDVKM. The CDR3 runs 15 residues. This chain's CDR3 is CASRSLAGDEDTQYF. As DNA, the CDR3 is TGTGCCAGCAGGTCACTAGCGGGAGATGAAGATACGCAGTATTTT.

The chain employs TRBV19 and TRBJ1-2; possible D gene TRBD1, 5 bases. The V gene's germline CDR1 is LNHDA and CDR2 SQIVND (reference sequence). The V end lost 5 bases, the J end lost 8 bases, and 9 bases lay between the germline ends. This CDR3 region has 11 residues. The CDR3 region has the DNA TGTGCCAGTAGTCCAGGGAGAGGCTACACCTTC. It is translated as CASSPGRGYTF.

The chain links TRBV9 to TRBJ2-7; 11 bases fit TRBD2. V lost 4 bases to trimming and J lost 2 bases; unmatched junction nucleotides: 11. The length of the CDR3 is 17 residues. The germline gives CDR1 SGDLS, CDR2 YYNGEE. The CDR3 nucleotides are TGTGCCAGCAGCCCAGGGACTAGCGGCCCTCTTGCCTACGAGCAGTACTTC. Its translation is CASSPGTSGPLAYEQYF. The variable domain in full, with the rest retrieved from reference TRBV9 and TRBJ2-7, is DSGVTQTPKHLITATGQRVTLRCSPRSGDLSVYWYQQSLDQGLQFLIQYYNGEERAKGNILERFSAQQFPDLHSELNLSSLELGDSALYFCASSPGTSGPLAYEQYFGPGTRLTVT.

Notes on this clone: Other DNA variants within this sample encode the same CDR3. V gene TRBV7-3 combines with J gene TRBJ1-1; no definite D call. The ends were cut back, 2 bases at V and 1 base at J, with 5 bases in the middle. This CDR3 comprises 13 residues. Germline assignment: CDR1 SGHTA and CDR2 FQGTGA. As DNA, the CDR3 is TGTGCCAGCAGCTTAGAGAGGAACACTGAAGCTTTCTTT. Residues: CASSLERNTEAFF.

This clone was recorded only once. A far larger clone is one nucleotide away, so this likely arose from a read error. V is TRBV20-1 and J is TRBJ1-4; D not resolved. The CDR3 has 11 residues. CDR1 DFQATT and CDR2 SNEGSKA come from the germline V gene (reference sequence). The V gene lost 8 bases and the J gene lost 8 bases, with 12 bases spanning the gap. The CDR3 DNA reads as TGCAGTATGATGAAACAGGAAAAACTGTTTTTT. Protein product: CSMMKQEKLFF.